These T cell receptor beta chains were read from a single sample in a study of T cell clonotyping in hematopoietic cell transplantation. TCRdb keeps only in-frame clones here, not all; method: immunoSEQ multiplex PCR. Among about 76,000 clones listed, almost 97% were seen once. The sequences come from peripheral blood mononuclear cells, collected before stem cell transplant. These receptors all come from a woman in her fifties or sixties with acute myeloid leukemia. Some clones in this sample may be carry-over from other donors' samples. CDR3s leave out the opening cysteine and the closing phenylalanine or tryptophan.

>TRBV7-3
ASSFGGGGNEQF
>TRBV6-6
ASSYSVYNEQF
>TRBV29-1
SVDLRGFSYNEQF
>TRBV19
ASSPSPAAGGRTQY
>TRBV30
AWSVMGRGQY
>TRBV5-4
ASSLRGTTYNEQF
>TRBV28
ASSLLGIDYGYT
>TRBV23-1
ASSHPGQGNQPQH
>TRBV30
TFSASGANVLT
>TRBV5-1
ASSAVTGQLTDTQY
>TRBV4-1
ASSQEKREWAYNEQF
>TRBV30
AWSFGRSNTEAF
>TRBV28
ASGRFMGTDTQY
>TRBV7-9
ASSLAGAYEQY
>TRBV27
ASSLHSGVSGNTIY
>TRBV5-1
ASSWGQGEAYGYT
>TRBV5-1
ASSFQGQTFYGYT
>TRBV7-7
ASSWASGRAAAYEQY
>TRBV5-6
ASSLRMVEGMIQTQY
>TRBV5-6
ASSGGPGTEAF
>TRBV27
ASFHEQY
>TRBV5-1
ASSSVESHEQY
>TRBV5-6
ASSLARGTLYGYT
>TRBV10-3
AINDRGTANTEAF
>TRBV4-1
ASSQDRPETTLDTQY
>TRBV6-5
ASGMRGLNTDTQY
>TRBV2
ASSERGNNEQF
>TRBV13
ASSLNRDNFGYGYT
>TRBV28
ASRAYGDQETQY
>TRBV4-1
ASSQESSAGGEKLF
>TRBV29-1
SSGTSGTGELF
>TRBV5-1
ASSLASGHQPQH
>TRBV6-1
ASSERDRGSAF
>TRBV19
ASSMDWGSYGYT
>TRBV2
ASSEALGQGADEQY
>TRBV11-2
ASSFRGAEAF
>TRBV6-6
ASSYSTSGGEETQY
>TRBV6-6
ASSLGLEADTQY
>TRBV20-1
SGQRGSTQY
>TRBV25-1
ASSDPTTGNNSPLH
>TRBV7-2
ASSLTGGLNIQY
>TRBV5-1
ASSLGVGQETQY
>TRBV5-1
ASSLEGNEQF
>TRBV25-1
ASSESGMPYEQY
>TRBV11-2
ASSLEATVAYEQY
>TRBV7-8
ASSSGTLYEQY
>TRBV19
ASKVQIITDTQY
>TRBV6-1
ASNRSGQGNSPLH
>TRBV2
ASRLNYEQY
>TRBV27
ASSWQDSGANVLT
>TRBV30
AWSLQGGKLF
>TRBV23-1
ASSLTGGSPLSKNIQY